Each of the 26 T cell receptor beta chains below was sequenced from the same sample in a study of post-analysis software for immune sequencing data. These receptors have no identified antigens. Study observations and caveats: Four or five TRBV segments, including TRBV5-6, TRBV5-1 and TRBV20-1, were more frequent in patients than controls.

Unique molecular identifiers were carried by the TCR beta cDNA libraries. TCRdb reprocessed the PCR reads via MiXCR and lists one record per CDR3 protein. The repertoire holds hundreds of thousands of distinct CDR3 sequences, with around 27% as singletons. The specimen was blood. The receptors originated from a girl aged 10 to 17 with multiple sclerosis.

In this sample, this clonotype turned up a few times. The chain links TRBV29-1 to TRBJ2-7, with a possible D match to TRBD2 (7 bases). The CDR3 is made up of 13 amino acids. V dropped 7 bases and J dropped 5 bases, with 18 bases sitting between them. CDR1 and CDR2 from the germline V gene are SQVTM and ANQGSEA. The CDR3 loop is CSGRGLMGDEQYF. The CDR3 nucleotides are TGCAGCGGGCGGGGGCTAATGGGGGACGAGCAGTACTTC.

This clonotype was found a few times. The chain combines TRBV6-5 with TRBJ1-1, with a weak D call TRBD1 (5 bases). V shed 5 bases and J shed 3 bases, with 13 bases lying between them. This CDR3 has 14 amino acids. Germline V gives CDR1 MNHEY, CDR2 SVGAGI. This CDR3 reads CASSRDSADTEAFF. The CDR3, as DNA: TGTGCCAGCAGTAGGGACTCGGCGGACACTGAAGCTTTCTTT.

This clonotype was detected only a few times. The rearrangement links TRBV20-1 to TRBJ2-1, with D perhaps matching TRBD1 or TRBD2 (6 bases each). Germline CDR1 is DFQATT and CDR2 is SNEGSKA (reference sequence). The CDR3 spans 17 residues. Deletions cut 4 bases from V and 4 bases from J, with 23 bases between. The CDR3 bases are TGCAGTGCTACAGGGGCCCCGGGACTCCTCTCTTACAATGAGCAGTTCTTC. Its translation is CSATGAPGLLSYNEQFF.

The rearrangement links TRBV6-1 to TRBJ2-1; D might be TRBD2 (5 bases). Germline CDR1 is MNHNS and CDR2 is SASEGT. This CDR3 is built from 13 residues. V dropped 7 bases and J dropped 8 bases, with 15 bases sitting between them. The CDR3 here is CASTIWEIDEQFF. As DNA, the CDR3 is TGTGCCAGCACCATTTGGGAGATCGATGAGCAGTTCTTC.

The DNA for the CDR3 is TGTGCCAGCAGTCATCTTCTACAGGTGGGAGCAGATACGCAGTATTTT. It encodes CASSHLLQVGADTQYF. V and J are TRBV6-2 or TRBV6-3 and TRBJ2-3, with D perhaps assigned TRBD1 or TRBD2 (5 bases each). V lost 5 bases to trimming and J lost 4 bases, with 19 bases between them. The CDR3 covers 16 residues. Germline CDR1 and CDR2: MNHEY and SVGEGT.

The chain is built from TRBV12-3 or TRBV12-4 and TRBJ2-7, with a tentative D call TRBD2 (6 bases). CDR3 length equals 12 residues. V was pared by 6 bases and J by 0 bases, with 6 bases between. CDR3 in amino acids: CASRDYSYEQYF. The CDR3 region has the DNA TGTGCCAGCAGGGACTACTCCTACGAGCAGTACTTC.

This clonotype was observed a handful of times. CDR3 sequence: CASSQVRGTDPITGRNTGELFF. The CDR3 DNA follows: TGCGCCAGCAGCCAAGTCCGCGGGACCGACCCCATCACCGGTAGAAACACCGGGGAGCTGTTTTTT. J is TRBJ2-2 and V is TRBV4-1; TRBD2 might be the D (6 bases). The CDR3 covers 22 residues. V was cut by 1 base and J by 2 bases, with 29 bases left in between. Germline V gene lookup returns CDR1 MGHRA and CDR2 YSYEKL.

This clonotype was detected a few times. CDR3 DNA sequence: TGCAGCGCCGACGCTCACAATGAGCAGTTCTTC. Translation gives CSADAHNEQFF. This chain joins TRBV29-1 and TRBJ2-1, with D unresolved. This CDR3 region has 11 residues. The V end lost 7 bases, the J end lost 5 bases, and 9 bases lay between the germline ends. Germline loops: CDR1 SQVTM, CDR2 ANQGSEA.

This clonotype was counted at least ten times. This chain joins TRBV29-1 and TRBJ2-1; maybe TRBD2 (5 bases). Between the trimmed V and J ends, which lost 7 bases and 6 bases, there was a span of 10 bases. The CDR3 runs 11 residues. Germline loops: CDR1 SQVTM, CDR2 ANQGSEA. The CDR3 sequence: CSDGEINEQFF. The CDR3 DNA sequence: TGCAGCGACGGGGAGATCAATGAGCAGTTCTTC.

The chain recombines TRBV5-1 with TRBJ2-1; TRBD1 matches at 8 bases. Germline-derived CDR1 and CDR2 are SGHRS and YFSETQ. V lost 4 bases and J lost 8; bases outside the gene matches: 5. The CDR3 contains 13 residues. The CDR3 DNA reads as TGCGCCAGCAGCGGAACAGGGGGGCATGAGCAGTTCTTC. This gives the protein CASSGTGGHEQFF.

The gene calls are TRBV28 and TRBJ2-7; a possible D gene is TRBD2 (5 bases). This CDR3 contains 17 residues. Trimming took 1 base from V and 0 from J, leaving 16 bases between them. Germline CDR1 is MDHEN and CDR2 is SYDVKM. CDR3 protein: CASSLSPAERNSYEQYF. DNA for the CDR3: TGTGCCAGCAGTTTATCTCCAGCGGAGCGAAACTCCTACGAGCAGTACTTC.

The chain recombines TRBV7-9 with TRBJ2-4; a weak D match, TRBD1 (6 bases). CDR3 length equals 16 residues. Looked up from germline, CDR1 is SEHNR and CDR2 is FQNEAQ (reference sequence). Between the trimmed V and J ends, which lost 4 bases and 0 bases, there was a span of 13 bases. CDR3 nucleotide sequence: TGTGCCAGCAGCTCCACAGGGATCCTAGCCAAAAACATTCAGTACTTC. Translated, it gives CASSSTGILAKNIQYF.

The CDR3 loop reads CASSAPGRLRSYNEQYF. CDR3 nucleotide sequence: TGTGCCAGCAGCGCCCCGGGTAGACTACGCTCCTACAATGAGCAGTACTTC. The chain uses TRBV7-2 and TRBJ2-1; D perhaps matches TRBD2 (5 bases). The end of the DNA is better explained by TRBJ2-7, so the J call may be wrong. Per germline, CDR1 SGHTA and CDR2 FQGNSA. The CDR3 has 17 amino acids.

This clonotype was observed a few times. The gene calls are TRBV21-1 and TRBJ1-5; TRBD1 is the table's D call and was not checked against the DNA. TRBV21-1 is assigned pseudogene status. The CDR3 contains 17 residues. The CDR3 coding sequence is TGTGCCAGCAGCCAGATCTTTGGGGGGCCAGGCAATCAGCCCCAGCATTTT. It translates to CASSQIFGGPGNQPQHF.

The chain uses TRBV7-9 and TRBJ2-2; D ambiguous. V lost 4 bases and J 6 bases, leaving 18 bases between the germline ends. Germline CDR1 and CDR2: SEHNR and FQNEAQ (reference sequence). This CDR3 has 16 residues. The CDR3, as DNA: TGTGCCAGCAGCTCTGTGACACCGGTACTTTCCGGGGAGCTGTTTTTT. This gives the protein CASSSVTPVLSGELFF.

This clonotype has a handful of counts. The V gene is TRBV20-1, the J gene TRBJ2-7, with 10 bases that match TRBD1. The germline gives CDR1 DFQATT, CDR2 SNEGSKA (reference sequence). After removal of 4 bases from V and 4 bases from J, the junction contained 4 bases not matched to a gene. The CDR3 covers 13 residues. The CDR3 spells CSAKGDRGYEQYF. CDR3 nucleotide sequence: TGCAGTGCTAAGGGGGACAGGGGTTACGAGCAGTACTTC.

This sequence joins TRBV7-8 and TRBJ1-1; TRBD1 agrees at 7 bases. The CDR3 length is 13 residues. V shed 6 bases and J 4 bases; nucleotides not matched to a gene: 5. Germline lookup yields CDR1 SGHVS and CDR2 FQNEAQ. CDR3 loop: CASRPTGVTEAFF. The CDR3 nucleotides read TGTGCCAGCAGACCAACAGGGGTCACTGAAGCTTTCTTT.

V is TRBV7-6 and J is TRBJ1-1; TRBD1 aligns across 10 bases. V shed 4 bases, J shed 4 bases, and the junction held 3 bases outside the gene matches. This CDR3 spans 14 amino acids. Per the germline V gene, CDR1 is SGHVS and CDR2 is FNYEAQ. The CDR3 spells CASSWGQGITEAFF. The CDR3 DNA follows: TGTGCCAGCAGCTGGGGACAGGGGATCACTGAAGCTTTCTTT.

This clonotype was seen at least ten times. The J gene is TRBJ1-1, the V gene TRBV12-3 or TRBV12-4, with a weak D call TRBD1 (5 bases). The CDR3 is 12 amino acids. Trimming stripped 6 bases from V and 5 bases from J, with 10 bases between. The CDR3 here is CASSPRVTEAFF. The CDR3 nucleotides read TGTGCCAGCAGCCCCAGGGTTACTGAAGCTTTCTTT.

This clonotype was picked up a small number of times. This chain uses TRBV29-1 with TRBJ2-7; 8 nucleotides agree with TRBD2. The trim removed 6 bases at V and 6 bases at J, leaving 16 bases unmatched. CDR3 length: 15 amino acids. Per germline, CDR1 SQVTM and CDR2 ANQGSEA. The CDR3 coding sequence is TGCAGCGTGATTTTAGGGACTAGGCATAGCGCCGAGCAGTACTTC. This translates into CSVILGTRHSAEQYF.

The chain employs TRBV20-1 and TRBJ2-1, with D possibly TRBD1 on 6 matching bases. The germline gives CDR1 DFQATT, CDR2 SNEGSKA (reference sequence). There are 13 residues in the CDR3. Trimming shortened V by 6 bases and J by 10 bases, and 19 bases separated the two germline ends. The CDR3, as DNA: TGCAGTGCCCCGGGACATCAATTAGGGGAGCAGTTCTTC. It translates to CSAPGHQLGEQFF.

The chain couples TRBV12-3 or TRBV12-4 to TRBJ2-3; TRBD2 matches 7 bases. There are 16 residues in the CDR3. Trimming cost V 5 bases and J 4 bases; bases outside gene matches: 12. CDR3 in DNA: TGTGCCAGCAGTCCGGGGGGAACCTATCAGGCAGATACGCAGTATTTT. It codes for CASSPGGTYQADTQYF.

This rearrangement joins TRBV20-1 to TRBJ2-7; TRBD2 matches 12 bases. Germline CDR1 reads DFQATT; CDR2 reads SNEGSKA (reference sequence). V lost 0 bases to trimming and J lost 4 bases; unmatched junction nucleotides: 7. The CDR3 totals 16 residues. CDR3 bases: TGCAGTGCTAGAGATTTCACTAGCGGGGGGAAGTACGAGCAGTACTTC. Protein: CSARDFTSGGKYEQYF.

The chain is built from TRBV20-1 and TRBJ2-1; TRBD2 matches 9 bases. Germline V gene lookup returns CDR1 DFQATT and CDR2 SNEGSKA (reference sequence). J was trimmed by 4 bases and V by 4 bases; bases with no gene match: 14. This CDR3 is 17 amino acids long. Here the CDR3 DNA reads TGCAGTGCTAAAAACTCAGGTGGGCTAGCGGGATACAATGAGCAGTTCTTC. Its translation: CSAKNSGGLAGYNEQFF.

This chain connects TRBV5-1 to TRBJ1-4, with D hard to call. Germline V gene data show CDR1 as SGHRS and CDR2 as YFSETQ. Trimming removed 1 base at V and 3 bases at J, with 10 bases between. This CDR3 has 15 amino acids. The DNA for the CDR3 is TGCGCCAGCAGCTTGTTCGATAAGGCTAATGAAAAACTGTTTTTT. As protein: CASSLFDKANEKLFF.

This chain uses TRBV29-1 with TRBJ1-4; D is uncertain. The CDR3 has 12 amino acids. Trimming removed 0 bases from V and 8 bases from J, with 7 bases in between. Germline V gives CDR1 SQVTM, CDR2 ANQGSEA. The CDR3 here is CSVEDGLEKLFF. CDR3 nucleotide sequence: TGCAGCGTTGAAGATGGATTGGAAAAACTGTTTTTT.